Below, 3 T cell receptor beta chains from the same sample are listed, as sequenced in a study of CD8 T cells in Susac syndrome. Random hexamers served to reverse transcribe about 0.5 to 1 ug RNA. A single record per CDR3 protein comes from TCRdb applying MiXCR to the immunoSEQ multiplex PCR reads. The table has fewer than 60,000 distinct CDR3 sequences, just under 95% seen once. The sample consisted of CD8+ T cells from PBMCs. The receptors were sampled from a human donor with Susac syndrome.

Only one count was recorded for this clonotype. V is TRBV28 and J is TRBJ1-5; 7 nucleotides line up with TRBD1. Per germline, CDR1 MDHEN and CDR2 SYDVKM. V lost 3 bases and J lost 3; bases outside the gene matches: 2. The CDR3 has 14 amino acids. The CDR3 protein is CASSFDRDNQPQHF. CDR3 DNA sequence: TGTGCCAGCAGTTTCGACAGGGACAATCAGCCCCAGCATTTT.

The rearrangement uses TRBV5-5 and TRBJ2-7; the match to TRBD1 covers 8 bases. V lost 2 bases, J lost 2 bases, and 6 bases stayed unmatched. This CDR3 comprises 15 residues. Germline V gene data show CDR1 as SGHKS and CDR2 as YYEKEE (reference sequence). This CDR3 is CASSLGTGGTYEQYF. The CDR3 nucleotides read TGTGCCAGCAGCTTAGGGACAGGCGGGACCTACGAGCAGTACTTC.

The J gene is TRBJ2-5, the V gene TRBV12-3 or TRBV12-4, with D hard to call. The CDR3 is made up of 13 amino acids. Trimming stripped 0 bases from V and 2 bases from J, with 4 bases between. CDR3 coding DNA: TGTGCCAGCAGTTTAGCCGTACAAGAGACCCAGTACTTC. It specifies CASSLAVQETQYF.